This entry features one TCR beta chain sequence. Its cognate antigen has yet to be identified. The record has no base qualities; no much larger clone is one base away. Including cysteine and phenylalanine, the CDR3 has 15 amino acids. Only CDR3 DNA remains: 45 bases, in frame from the first base. The germline V gene (reference sequence) provides CDR1 LGHDT and CDR2 YNNKEL. Deletion took 2 bases off V and 3 bases off J, with a span of 12 bases between the germline ends. TCRbeta CDR3 regions were amplified from genomic DNA by means of the immunoSEQ Assay, a bias-controlled multiplex PCR. On the study's bioinformatics: The number of nucleated cells in each sample was estimated by amplification of reference gene primers within the assay. To quantify the absolute abundance of each unique TCRbeta CDR3 rearrangement, sequence reads were collapsed and filtered. For each sample, productive Simpson clonality was calculated as the square root of Simpson's diversity index across productive rearrangements. The clones in this table, taken by TCRdb from immuneACCESS, are in-frame only. Not every clone is retained; where verified, under half of the shortfall comes from an unresolved V gene, and the cause of the rest is unknown. V and J calls and clone size are copied from that table; D and trimming were computed from the DNA. The table for this sample lists about 190,000 clones; 80% of them were counted only once. The leading ten clones occupy under 8% of the sample.

Each collaborating institution followed its own protocols to collect whole blood in K2EDTA tubes. For TCRbeta analysis, collaborators shipped samples as frozen whole blood, isolated PBMCs, or DNA extracted from either of those sample types. This sample was included in a study of blood T cell repertoires in COVID-19 (dated by TCRdb to about 2020). As for the study more broadly: The collaborator samples originated in the United States, Italy and Spain and spanned the acute and convalescent phases of COVID-19. The prospective study material was composed of cDNA or gDNA derived from T cells, B-cell-depleted T cells, or PBMCs. Subjects who had been exposed to COVID-19, were actively infected with it, or had recovered from it provided the deeply sampled blood TCRbeta repertoires that made up the dataset. The repertoires were made available in a free public database intended to serve as a resource for research on the immune response to SARS-CoV-2. The samples were drawn from the first 160 participants of the ongoing ImmuneRACE study and from more than 1,000 subjects provided by 6 global collaborators. A de-identified subject ID, COVID-19 status, age in years and sex were almost always included in the sample metadata. Where HLA class I and class II types were available, the types were taken from metadata supplied by the sample provider, not from assay-based typing. Findings and caveats that apply to the study as a whole: The amount of clinical and demographic metadata varied by source and participant and was provided uncurated.

The TCR sequence derives from a man in his 60s with acute or convalescent COVID-19. Sequencing used peripheral blood. The receptor chain draws on TRBV3-1 (or the pseudogene TRBV3-2) and TRBJ2-3, with a tentative D gene TRBD2 over 5 matching bases. The bases are TGTGCCAGCAGCCAAACTAGATCGGTTACAGATACGCAGTATTTT. Its translation is CASSQTRSVTDTQYF.